One sample yielded the 25 T cell receptor beta chains listed below, sequenced in a study of T-cell reconstitution after alpha-beta-depleted transplantation in children (dated by TCRdb to the mid-2010s). Library construction relied on PCR. Reads for this sample came from an Illumina HiSeq 2500. Molecular barcoding was employed in the preparation of TCR libraries, with unique molecular identifiers being used to normalize TCRbeta repertoire quantification. TCRdb trimmed public reads at Q25 via fastp, called clones via MiXCR and kept in-frame beta chains. One record per CDR3 amino acid sequence lists the most common genes and DNA. Recorded for this sample are around 370,000 distinct CDR3 sequences; about a tenth of them occurred a single time. The ten top clones hold around 2.3% of the sample. This sample comprised PBMCs from the stem cell graft donor, obtained from the stem cell graft. These receptors all stem from a human donor who donated a stem cell graft to a child with acute lymphoblastic leukemia.

In this sample, this clonotype turned up a few times. The rearrangement links TRBV19 to TRBJ2-3; 15 nucleotides align to TRBD2. Trimming removed 4 bases from V and 2 bases from J; junction bases left unmatched: 7. CDR1 is LNHDA and CDR2 is SQIVND in the germline V gene (reference sequence). The length of the CDR3 is 18 residues. The CDR3 sequence is CASSRPGLAGGYTDTQYF. The CDR3 coding sequence is TGTGCCAGTAGTAGGCCGGGACTAGCGGGAGGCTACACAGATACGCAGTATTTT.

This clonotype has ten or more counts. J is TRBJ2-3 and V is TRBV2; D unclear. Germline CDR1 SNHLY, CDR2 FYNNEI. V was shortened by 5 bases and J by 6 bases, with 9 bases between the two germline ends. The CDR3 is 12 amino acids. The CDR3 sequence is CASSPQADTQYF. CDR3 nucleotides: TGTGCCAGCAGTCCCCAGGCGGATACGCAGTATTTT.

This clonotype was observed a handful of times. The chain combines TRBV20-1 with TRBJ2-7; the D is unclear. With 5 bases removed from V and 6 bases from J, the gap between germline ends came to 26 bases. The CDR3 extends over 16 amino acids. The germline CDR1 and CDR2 sequences are DFQATT and SNEGSKA (reference sequence). CDR3 nucleotides: TGCAGTGCTTTCCCACACCGGGCCACTGGATTCCTCGAGCAGTACTTC. It yields the protein CSAFPHRATGFLEQYF.

Concerning this clonotype itself: Mismatch with germline at one junction end may stem from a read error. The gene calls are TRBV20-1 and TRBJ1-5; TRBD1 matches at 10 bases. CDR3 size: 15 residues. CDR1 is DFQATT and CDR2 is SNEGSKA in the germline V gene (reference sequence). The chain's CDR3 is CCARETGGGNQPQHF. The CDR3 DNA follows: TGCTGTGCTAGAGAGACAGGGGGCGGGAATCAGCCCCAGCATTTT.

The rearrangement links TRBV21-1 to TRBJ2-1; TRBD2, the table's D call, lacks a check against the DNA. TRBV21-1 is recorded as a pseudogene. CDR3 size: 18 residues. The CDR3 region has the DNA TGTGCCAGCACCAAAGTATCTGGCGGGAGGAGCTCCTACAATGAGCAGTTCTTC. It is translated as CASTKVSGGRSSYNEQFF.

The chain has TRBV6-5 and TRBJ2-1; 9 bases match TRBD2. This CDR3 comprises 18 residues. The V gene's germline CDR1 is MNHEY and CDR2 SVGAGI. With 0 bases clipped from V and 3 bases from J, the junction kept 9 bases outside the gene matches. The CDR3 DNA follows: TGTGCCAGCAGTTACTCGGTGTCTAGCGGGGACCTCTACAATGAGCAGTTCTTC. Amino acids: CASSYSVSSGDLYNEQFF.

Many counts were recorded for this clonotype. The rearrangement links TRBV20-1 to TRBJ2-7; D is tentatively TRBD1 or TRBD2 (5 bases each). The CDR3 spans 11 residues. Looked up from germline, CDR1 is DFQATT and CDR2 is SNEGSKA (reference sequence). The germline V and J ends were trimmed by 1 base and 4 bases, with 5 bases remaining between them. The CDR3 sequence is CSARGGYEQYF. The CDR3 region has the DNA TGCAGTGCTAGAGGGGGGTACGAGCAGTACTTC.

The sample holds many counts of this clonotype. The chain employs TRBV24-1 and TRBJ2-1; no definite D call. The CDR3 loop spans 13 amino acids. V was trimmed by 5 bases and J by 9 bases, leaving 13 bases between them. The germline V gene has CDR1 KGHDR and CDR2 SFDVKD. The CDR3 spells CATSGDGVTEQFF. CDR3 DNA: TGTGCCACCAGTGGGGATGGAGTCACTGAGCAGTTCTTC.

This clonotype has only a few counts. V gene TRBV4-3 combines with J gene TRBJ2-2, with 8 nucleotides matching TRBD2. Looked up from germline, CDR1 is LGHNA and CDR2 is YSLEER. This CDR3 comprises 15 residues. V trimming: 3 bases; J trimming: 6 bases; junction bases outside the gene matches: 6. Here the CDR3 DNA reads TGCGCCAGCAGCCAGAGCGGGAGTACCGCCGGGGAGCTGTTTTTT. It translates to CASSQSGSTAGELFF.

In its sample, this clonotype was seen many times. The V gene is TRBV20-1, the J gene TRBJ1-1, with D unclear. This CDR3 contains 12 residues. Looked up from germline, CDR1 is DFQATT and CDR2 is SNEGSKA (reference sequence). Trimming removed 5 bases at V and 3 bases at J, with 10 bases between. The CDR3 DNA reads TGCAGTGCTCCCTTCTGGGACACTGAAGCTTTCTTT. It encodes CSAPFWDTEAFF.

The CDR3 sequence: CASSFTGGAWDEQFF. CDR3 DNA: TGCGCCAGCAGCTTTACAGGGGGCGCATGGGATGAGCAGTTCTTC. This chain joins TRBV5-1 and TRBJ2-1, with 9 bases identical to TRBD1. This CDR3 contains 15 residues. The V gene's germline CDR1 is SGHRS and CDR2 YFSETQ. The V and J ends lost 2 bases and 8 bases, in that order; junction bases with no gene match: 8.

V and J are TRBV27 and TRBJ2-7; 11 positions match TRBD1. Germline CDR1 MNHEY, CDR2 SMNVEV (reference sequence). The CDR3 spans 14 residues. With V trimmed by 2 bases and J by 6 bases, 3 bases remained unmatched. The CDR3 is CASSLLDRGREQYF. CDR3 bases: TGTGCCAGCAGTTTACTGGACAGGGGGCGCGAGCAGTACTTC.

Comments on this clonotype: A read error may produce the germline difference seen at one junction end. The gene calls are TRBV7-7 and TRBJ2-7; D might be TRBD1 (6 bases). CDR1 is SSHAT and CDR2 is FNYEAQ in the germline V gene (reference sequence). The CDR3 has 13 residues. The CDR3 DNA reads TGTGCTAGCAGCTTAGCAGGACAGTACGAGCAGTACTTC. Amino acids: CASSLAGQYEQYF.

This clonotype was observed once. The junction departs from germline at one end; a sequencing error may be responsible. J is TRBJ2-1 and V is TRBV27; D is unresolved. Germline V gives CDR1 MNHEY, CDR2 SMNVEV (reference sequence). CDR3 length: 14 amino acids. CDR3 DNA: TGTGCCACCAGTTTCCGGGCCCCCTACAATGAGCAGTTCTTC. Its translation: CATSFRAPYNEQFF.

Ten or more counts support this clonotype. J is TRBJ2-2 and V is TRBV4-1; D is ambiguous. The CDR3 spans 15 residues. V was clipped by 0 bases and J by 7 bases, with 12 bases between them. Germline values: CDR1 MGHRA, CDR2 YSYEKL. Here the CDR3 DNA reads TGCGCCAGCAGCCAAGAGTTAAGAAAGGGCGGGGAGCTGTTTTTT. This encodes CASSQELRKGGELFF.

The chain employs TRBV12-3 or TRBV12-4 and TRBJ2-7, with 8 bases that match TRBD2. The length of the CDR3 is 12 residues. Trimming at V came to 6 bases and at J to 3 bases, leaving 1 base not matched to a gene. CDR3 sequence (DNA): TGTGCCAGCAGCGGGAGGGACTACGAGCAGTACTTC. It is translated as CASSGRDYEQYF.

The chain carries TRBV20-1 and TRBJ2-1; 11 nucleotides agree with TRBD1. There are 16 residues in the CDR3. Germline V gives CDR1 DFQATT, CDR2 SNEGSKA (reference sequence). V lost 0 bases, J lost 5 bases, and 6 bases stayed unmatched. CDR3 in DNA: TGCAGTGCTAGAGATTTCGGGACAGGGGGTAACAATGAGCAGTTCTTC. It encodes CSARDFGTGGNNEQFF.

This clonotype was counted a few times. V usage is TRBV5-1 and J usage is TRBJ1-1; D possibly corresponds to TRBD1 (5 bases). CDR1 is SGHRS and CDR2 is YFSETQ in the germline V gene. CDR3 length: 14 amino acids. The V gene lost 3 bases and the J gene lost 6 bases, with 15 bases spanning the gap. The CDR3 region has the DNA TGCGCCAGCAGCTCCGGACCCAGGGCTTCTGAAGCTTTCTTT. It translates to CASSSGPRASEAFF.

This clonotype turned up a few times. The chain has TRBV7-2 and TRBJ2-1, with 8 bases lining up with TRBD2. Trimming took 5 bases from V and 6 from J; bases not matched to a gene: 6. This CDR3 region has 14 residues. Germline-derived CDR1 and CDR2 are SGHTA and FQGNSA. In nucleotides, the CDR3 is TGTGCCAGCAGCGGACGGGAGGGCGGCAATGAGCAGTTCTTC. This translates into CASSGREGGNEQFF.

This clonotype has at least ten counts. The chain carries TRBV12-3 or TRBV12-4 and TRBJ2-2; 8 bases line up with TRBD1. The junction had 2 bases not matched to a gene; V was cut back by 5 bases and J by 0 bases. The CDR3 totals 15 residues. CDR3 nucleotides: TGTGCCAGCAGTCCAGGGGGCGCGAACACCGGGGAGCTGTTTTTT. Encoded protein: CASSPGGANTGELFF.

The rearrangement uses TRBV20-1 and TRBJ2-5, with TRBD2 matching over 7 bases. This CDR3 has 14 amino acids. Looked up from germline, CDR1 is DFQATT and CDR2 is SNEGSKA (reference sequence). Unmatched junction bases numbered 6, after V lost 3 bases and J lost 2 bases. The CDR3 DNA follows: TGCAGTGCTAGGGACGCTAGCGGACAAGAGACCCAGTACTTC. This sequence encodes CSARDASGQETQYF.

The genes are TRBV6-5 and TRBJ1-1; D is possibly TRBD1 (6 bases). The CDR3 totals 15 residues. CDR1 is MNHEY, CDR2 SVGAGI, per germline. V was trimmed by 0 bases and J by 6 bases, leaving 14 bases between them. The CDR3, as DNA: TGTGCCAGCAGTTACTCGGGCAGGACAGCATCTGAAGCTTTCTTT. Protein: CASSYSGRTASEAFF.

The chain employs TRBV12-3 or TRBV12-4 and TRBJ2-3; D might be TRBD1 (5 bases). Trimming shortened V by 6 bases and J by 4 bases, and 8 bases separated the two germline ends. CDR3 length: 12 amino acids. This CDR3 is CASSRVPDTQYF. The DNA of the CDR3 is TGTGCCAGCAGCAGGGTACCAGATACGCAGTATTTT.

This chain connects TRBV11-2 to TRBJ2-3, with 13 bases lining up with TRBD2. CDR1 and CDR2 (germline): SGHAT, FQNNGV. With 3 bases clipped from V and 5 bases from J, the junction kept 5 bases outside the gene matches. The CDR3 has 16 amino acids. As DNA, the CDR3 is TGTGCCAGCAGCTTCAGGAGACTAGCGGGAGGAGATACGCAGTATTTT. Amino acid sequence: CASSFRRLAGGDTQYF.

This clonotype turned up a few times. The V call is TRBV5-6, the J call TRBJ1-5; 7 nucleotides line up with TRBD1. Germline V lookup: CDR1 SGHDT, CDR2 YYEEEE. After removal of 4 bases from V and 4 bases from J, the junction contained 11 bases not matched to a gene. The CDR3 sequence is 16 residues long. The DNA for the CDR3 is TGTGCCAGCAGCCCCAGCCTGACAGGGTGGAATCAGCCCCAGCATTTT. It is translated as CASSPSLTGWNQPQHF. Full variable domain (rest looked up from reference TRBV5-6 and TRBJ1-5): DAGVTQSPTHLIKTRGQQVTLRCSPKSGHDTVSWYQQALGQGPQFIFQYYEEEERQRGNFPDRFSGHQFPNYSSELNVNALLLGDSALYLCASSPSLTGWNQPQHFGDGTRLSIL.